A single sample is the source of the 19 T cell receptor beta chains below, sequenced in a study of blood T cell repertoires in COVID-19 (dated by TCRdb to between 2020 and 2021). The library was produced with the immunoSEQ multiplex PCR assay. TCRdb retrieved this table from immuneACCESS and kept in-frame rearrangements only. Not all clones are present; in checked studies, unresolved V genes account for under half, and no reason is known for the remainder. The table for this sample lists over 150,000 clones; 76% of them were counted only once. The top ten clonotypes cover roughly 3.6% of the sample. The sample consisted of peripheral blood. The receptors derive from a woman aged 80 or over with acute or convalescent COVID-19.

The V and J genes are TRBV6-1 and TRBJ1-2; TRBD1 matches at 7 bases. The V and J ends lost 3 bases and 7 bases, in that order; junction bases with no gene match: 5. This CDR3 has 13 residues. CDR1 is MNHNS and CDR2 is SASEGT in the germline V gene. The CDR3 loop reads CASSDHRGGGYTF. The CDR3, as DNA: TGTGCCAGCAGTGACCACAGGGGCGGTGGCTACACCTTC.

This clone was seen only once. The rearrangement joins TRBV4-3 to TRBJ2-4; maybe TRBD1 (5 bases). Germline CDR1 reads LGHNA; CDR2 reads YSLEER. This CDR3 is 13 amino acids long. Trimming took 1 base from V and 11 from J, leaving 12 bases between them. The CDR3 coding sequence is TGCGCCAGCAGCCAAGTCCCCGACAGCGTTCAGTACTTC. Its protein is CASSQVPDSVQYF.

The chain employs TRBV19 and TRBJ2-1; no reliable D call. The germline CDR1 and CDR2 sequences are LNHDA and SQIVND (reference sequence). The V and J ends lost 2 bases and 5 bases respectively, with 4 bases between them. This CDR3 is built from 12 residues. CDR3 residues: CASSIWHNEQFF. The CDR3 coding sequence is TGTGCCAGTAGTATATGGCACAATGAGCAGTTCTTC.

This chain's CDR3 is CASTISGGYADTQYF. DNA for the CDR3: TGTGCCAGCACAATTAGCGGGGGGTATGCAGATACGCAGTATTTT. The gene calls are TRBV2 and TRBJ2-3; TRBD2 matches 10 bases. V lost 7 bases, J lost 4 bases, and 8 bases stayed unmatched. CDR1 is SNHLY and CDR2 is FYNNEI in the germline V gene. The CDR3 runs 15 residues.

This clone was found a few times. The rearrangement uses TRBV6-5 and TRBJ2-1, with 7 bases aligning to TRBD1. V was pared by 5 bases and J by 8 bases, with 9 bases of the junction left unmatched. There are 14 residues in the CDR3. CDR1 and CDR2 (germline): MNHEY, SVGAGI. Here the CDR3 reads CASSRRQGVDEQFF. CDR3 bases: TGTGCCAGCAGTCGGAGACAGGGTGTCGATGAGCAGTTCTTC.

This clone was recorded a few times. The rearrangement uses TRBV19 and TRBJ1-3; no firm D call. This CDR3 spans 14 amino acids. CDR1 LNHDA and CDR2 SQIVND come from the germline V gene (reference sequence). The V end was cut by 7 bases, the J end by 0 bases, with 10 bases between. CDR3 DNA: TGTGCCAGTACCGACAAACACTCTGGAAACACCATATATTTT. Translating it yields CASTDKHSGNTIYF.

This rearrangement joins TRBV4-3 to TRBJ2-2, with TRBD1 identical over 8 bases. V was pared by 1 base and J by 1 base, with 8 bases of the junction left unmatched. The CDR3 spans 18 residues. In germline, CDR1 is LGHNA, CDR2 YSLEER. The CDR3 sequence is CASSQAHDGTGNTGELFF. The CDR3 nucleotides read TGCGCCAGCAGCCAAGCCCACGACGGGACAGGGAACACCGGGGAGCTGTTTTTT.

This clone was counted a single time. V usage is TRBV19 and J usage is TRBJ2-2; 8 bases line up with TRBD1. Trimming removed 1 base from V and 4 bases from J; junction bases left unmatched: 5. CDR1 and CDR2 (germline): LNHDA, SQIVND (reference sequence). The CDR3 is 16 residues long. CDR3 in DNA: TGTGCCAGTAGTATAGTCAGGGGGCAGGGCACCGGGGAGCTGTTTTTT. It codes for CASSIVRGQGTGELFF. Combining the CDR3 with reference TRBV19 and TRBJ2-2 gives the whole variable domain DGGITQSPKYLFRKEGQNVTLSCEQNLNHDAMYWYRQDPGQGLRLIYYSQIVNDFQKGDIAEGYSVSREKKESFPLTVTSAQKNPTAFYLCASSIVRGQGTGELFFGEGSRLTVL.

The chain carries TRBV9 and TRBJ2-3, with a tentative D call TRBD1 (6 bases). Germline V gene data show CDR1 as SGDLS and CDR2 as YYNGEE. V was cut by 6 bases and J by 0 bases, with 17 bases left in between. The CDR3 loop spans 16 amino acids. CDR3 region: CASNLDRSTSTDTQYF. The CDR3, as DNA: TGTGCCAGCAACTTAGACAGGAGTACTAGCACAGATACGCAGTATTTT.

The gene calls are TRBV7-7 and TRBJ2-1; D is ambiguous. CDR3 size: 13 residues. CDR1 is SSHAT and CDR2 is FNYEAQ in the germline V gene (reference sequence). Deletions cut 2 bases from V and 5 bases from J, with 7 bases between. The CDR3 reads CASSLQAHNEQFF. CDR3 DNA sequence: TGTGCCAGCAGCTTACAAGCGCACAATGAGCAGTTCTTC.

The J gene is TRBJ1-1, the V gene TRBV7-6, with 7 bases matching TRBD1. The J segment lost 3 bases and the V segment lost 4 bases, leaving 8 bases of the junction unmatched. Germline CDR1 is SGHVS and CDR2 is FNYEAQ. The CDR3 totals 15 residues. CDR3 nucleotides: TGTGCCAGCAGCTCCCGGACAGGATGGGACACTGAAGCTTTCTTT. As protein: CASSSRTGWDTEAFF.

This clone came up a few times. V and J are TRBV5-8 and TRBJ2-7, with 10 bases fitting TRBD1. Trimming removed 3 bases from V and 4 bases from J; junction bases left unmatched: 4. CDR3 length: 14 residues. Per the germline V gene, CDR1 is SGHTS and CDR2 is YDEGEE. The CDR3 DNA sequence: TGTGCCAGCAGCTGGGGACAGGGGAGATACGAGCAGTACTTC. Amino acids: CASSWGQGRYEQYF.

The V call is TRBV7-8, the J call TRBJ2-3, with D unclear. The CDR3 sequence is 16 residues long. Per germline, CDR1 SGHVS and CDR2 FQNEAQ. With 5 bases removed from V and 1 base from J, the gap between germline ends came to 16 bases. This CDR3 reads CASSPPWLRGTDTQYF. CDR3 DNA: TGTGCCAGCAGCCCCCCCTGGCTTCGGGGCACAGATACGCAGTATTTT.

This chain connects TRBV7-3 to TRBJ2-1; TRBD2 matches at 8 bases. Germline V gene data show CDR1 as SGHTA and CDR2 as FQGTGA. V trimming: 4 bases; J trimming: 4 bases; junction bases outside the gene matches: 12. This CDR3 region has 17 residues. CDR3 DNA: TGTGCCAGCAGCTCAGGCCTAGCGGGTTTACGATACAATGAGCAGTTCTTC. This codes for CASSSGLAGLRYNEQFF. Full variable domain (remainder filled in from reference TRBV7-3 and TRBJ2-1): GAGVSQTPSNKVTEKGKYVELRCDPISGHTALYWYRQSLGQGPEFLIYFQGTGAADDSGLPNDRFFAVRPEGSVSTLKIQRTERGDSAVYLCASSSGLAGLRYNEQFFGPGTRLTVL.

Note on this clone: The sample carries other DNA sequences with the same CDR3. CDR3 protein: CASRRQGDYGYTF. The CDR3 region has the DNA TGTGCCAGTAGGAGACAGGGTGATTATGGCTACACCTTC. The rearrangement uses TRBV19 and TRBJ1-2, with TRBD1 matching 7 bases. The germline V gene has CDR1 LNHDA and CDR2 SQIVND (reference sequence). J was trimmed by 5 bases and V by 6 bases; bases with no gene match: 6. CDR3 length: 13 residues.

V is TRBV30 and J is TRBJ2-5, with D maybe TRBD1 (6 bases). In germline, CDR1 is GTSNPN, CDR2 SVGIG (reference sequence). V lost 2 bases to trimming and J lost 5 bases, with 12 bases between them. This CDR3 region has 13 residues. CDR3 sequence reads: CAWSLTGRETQYF. The CDR3 DNA follows: TGTGCCTGGAGTTTGACAGGTCGGGAGACCCAGTACTTC.

The chain has TRBV5-1 and TRBJ2-5; 7 bases line up with TRBD2. This CDR3 comprises 14 residues. The junction had 1 base not matched to a gene; V was cut back by 0 bases and J by 2 bases. Germline CDR1 is SGHRS and CDR2 is YFSETQ. The CDR3 coding sequence is TGCGCCAGCAGCTTGGGTAGCGGGCAAGAGACCCAGTACTTC. Its protein is CASSLGSGQETQYF.

The V gene is TRBV5-6, the J gene TRBJ2-3; 7 nucleotides agree with TRBD1. The CDR3 runs 15 residues. The V segment lost 4 bases and the J segment 1 base; nucleotides outside the gene matches: 6. CDR1 is SGHDT and CDR2 is YYEEEE in the germline V gene. CDR3: CASSPLDRGTDTQYF. The DNA for the CDR3 is TGTGCCAGCAGCCCCCTTGACAGGGGCACAGATACGCAGTATTTT.

This sequence joins TRBV6-4 and TRBJ1-1; D possibly corresponds to TRBD1 (5 bases). CDR1 and CDR2 (germline): MRHNA, SNTAGT. CDR3 size: 14 residues. With 6 bases removed from V and 1 base from J, the gap between germline ends came to 12 bases. The CDR3 DNA follows: TGTGCCAGCAGCCAGACAGCCCAGAACACTGAAGCTTTCTTT. Translation gives CASSQTAQNTEAFF.